The 14 T cell receptor beta chains below were found in one sample sequenced in a study of T cells in Graves' hyperthyroidism and ophthalmopathy (dated by TCRdb to the late 2010s). The method behind the library was multiplex PCR. The reads were generated on an Illumina HiSeq 2000. The TCR beta CDR3 regions were amplified from the RNA transcripts. For the first round of RT-PCR on the TCR CDR3, the HTBI primer set was used together with the Qiagen OneStep RT-PCR kit. TCRdb trimmed public reads at Q25 via fastp, called clones via MiXCR and kept in-frame beta chains. Entries are consolidated by CDR3 protein sequence, retaining the most common genes and DNA. In this sample the table shows a few hundred thousand distinct CDR3 sequences, about 16% of which occur a single time. The ten biggest clones cover roughly 3.4% of the sample. Sequencing used blood. The receptor source for this set is a woman aged 40 to 55 with Graves' ophthalmopathy.

The CDR3 is CASAAGVRDTEAFF. CDR3 nucleotides: TGTGCCAGCGCCGCGGGGGTACGGGACACTGAAGCTTTCTTT. V gene TRBV6-1 combines with J gene TRBJ1-1, with D possibly TRBD1 on 5 matching bases. Between the trimmed V and J ends, which lost 8 bases and 3 bases, there was a span of 16 bases. Germline CDR1 is MNHNS and CDR2 is SASEGT. CDR3 size: 14 residues.

V usage is TRBV5-1 and J usage is TRBJ1-2; D might be TRBD1 (6 bases). The CDR3 has 16 amino acids. Deletions cut 0 bases from V and 7 bases from J, with 19 bases between. Germline values: CDR1 SGHRS, CDR2 YFSETQ. The CDR3 DNA reads TGCGCCAGCAGCTTGGATGAGGGGGTTAGCTCCCCTGGCTACACCTTC. This translates into CASSLDEGVSSPGYTF. The full variable domain, its missing parts supplied by reference TRBV5-1 and TRBJ1-2, is KAGVTQTPRYLIKTRGQQVTLSCSPISGHRSVSWYQQTPGQGLQFLFEYFSETQRNKGNFPGRFSGRQFSNSRSEMNVSTLELGDSALYLCASSLDEGVSSPGYTFGSGTRLTVV.

The chain is built from TRBV2 and TRBJ2-1, with TRBD1 matching 10 bases. Germline V gene lookup returns CDR1 SNHLY and CDR2 FYNNEI. Trimming took 5 bases from V and 4 from J; bases not matched to a gene: 26. The CDR3 contains 22 residues. The CDR3 nucleotides are TGTGCCAGCAGTTTGACGACAGGGGGCATAATTGCTGAGGGCCAAGATTACAATGAGCAGTTCTTC. Its protein product is CASSLTTGGIIAEGQDYNEQFF.

This clonotype was seen ten or more times. This chain links TRBV3-1 with TRBJ1-2, with D maybe TRBD1 (5 bases). The germline CDR1 and CDR2 sequences are LGHDT and YNNKEL (reference sequence). CDR3 size: 15 residues. V shed 0 bases and J shed 7 bases, with 15 bases lying between them. The DNA for the CDR3 is TGTGCCAGCAGCCAAGACCCGGACGACAGCTCTGGCTACACCTTC. Translation: CASSQDPDDSSGYTF.

V is TRBV6-1 and J is TRBJ1-6; a weak D match, TRBD1 (5 bases). The length of the CDR3 is 16 residues. Germline CDR1 is MNHNS and CDR2 is SASEGT. Trimming cost V 3 bases and J 2 bases, with 11 bases left between them. In DNA form, the CDR3 reads TGTGCCAGCAGTGAGAACGGGGGAACCTATAATTCACCCCTCCACTTT. The encoded protein is CASSENGGTYNSPLHF.

This clonotype was seen repeatedly, ten times or more. This chain uses TRBV27 with TRBJ2-7, with 13 bases fitting TRBD2. The ends lost 2 bases at V and 7 bases at J; junction bases unmatched: 2. The CDR3 contains 14 residues. The V gene's germline CDR1 is MNHEY and CDR2 SMNVEV (reference sequence). The CDR3 loop reads CASSLQTSGREQYF. The CDR3 region has the DNA TGTGCCAGCAGTTTACAGACTAGCGGGAGGGAGCAGTACTTC.

This chain joins TRBV3-1 and TRBJ2-2; TRBD2 matches 10 bases. The J segment lost 2 bases and the V segment lost 3 bases, leaving 6 bases of the junction unmatched. The CDR3 covers 17 residues. Germline CDR1 LGHDT, CDR2 YNNKEL (reference sequence). The CDR3 region has the DNA TGTGCCAGCAGCCACCTAGCGGGAGTCTCTAACACCGGGGAGCTGTTTTTT. It specifies CASSHLAGVSNTGELFF.

A remark on this clonotype: A single base separates this from a much larger clone, so it may be a read error. This sequence joins TRBV5-1 and TRBJ2-3, with a weak D call TRBD2 (5 bases). CDR3 size: 15 residues. Germline V gives CDR1 SGHRS, CDR2 YFSETQ. Trimming pared 0 bases from V and 2 bases from J, leaving 10 bases between. Here the CDR3 DNA reads TGCGCCAGCAGCTTGGTCCTGACTAACACAGATACGCAGTATTTT. This translates into CASSLVLTNTDTQYF.

This clonotype was observed many times. The chain links TRBV20-1 to TRBJ2-5; the D is unclear. This CDR3 is built from 13 residues. CDR1 is DFQATT and CDR2 is SNEGSKA in the germline V gene (reference sequence). V was cut by 2 bases and J by 4 bases, with 11 bases left in between. The CDR3 reads CSARTSPGETQYF. In nucleotides, the CDR3 is TGCAGTGCTAGAACCTCCCCCGGAGAGACCCAGTACTTC.

This clonotype was detected many times. The CDR3 bases are TGCAGTGCTAGGGGTCCGGGACTAGCGGGAGTATCGTACAATGAGCAGTTCTTC. Its protein product is CSARGPGLAGVSYNEQFF. The V and J genes are TRBV20-1 and TRBJ2-1; 14 bases are shared with TRBD2. The CDR3 totals 18 residues. Germline trimming cut 3 bases from V and 4 bases from J; bases unmatched to any gene: 11. Germline V gene lookup returns CDR1 DFQATT and CDR2 SNEGSKA (reference sequence).

This clonotype was detected ten times or more. This chain links TRBV2 with TRBJ2-7, with D possibly being TRBD2 (5 bases). This CDR3 region has 16 residues. V lost 0 bases and J 4 bases, leaving 16 bases between the germline ends. Germline CDR1 and CDR2: SNHLY and FYNNEI. The CDR3 reads CASSEASIRRGYEQYF. The CDR3 region has the DNA TGTGCCAGCAGTGAAGCATCTATCCGGAGAGGGTACGAGCAGTACTTC.

This clonotype was detected ten times or more. This chain links TRBV18 with TRBJ2-3, with 7 bases lining up with TRBD1. The ends lost 3 bases at V and 1 base at J; junction bases unmatched: 4. The CDR3 contains 15 residues. Germline assignment: CDR1 KGHSH and CDR2 LQKENI. DNA of the CDR3: TGTGCCAGCTCACCCCAGGGGGTCCGCACAGATACGCAGTATTTT. Protein: CASSPQGVRTDTQYF.

This clonotype was observed many times. The rearrangement links TRBV2 to TRBJ1-1; D gene uncertain. The CDR3 is 12 residues long. CDR1 and CDR2 (germline): SNHLY, FYNNEI. V was cut by 7 bases and J by 4 bases, with 10 bases left in between. CDR3 protein: CASTLVVTEAFF. For the CDR3, the DNA is TGTGCCAGCACTCTCGTAGTCACTGAAGCTTTCTTT.

This clonotype was counted at least ten times. The gene calls are TRBV11-1 and TRBJ2-1; no firm D call. The germline V gene has CDR1 SGHAT and CDR2 FQDESV (reference sequence). The CDR3 has 13 residues. Trimming cost V 3 bases and J 7 bases, with 10 bases left between them. For the CDR3, the DNA is TGTGCCAGCAGCTTCCGTGGGCATAATGAGCAGTTCTTC. This gives the protein CASSFRGHNEQFF.